This TCR beta chain appears in the sequencing data of a study of blood T cell repertoires in COVID-19. The wider study: The study drew acute and convalescent COVID-19 samples from the United States, Italy and Spain. In each case, the material was cDNA or gDNA derived from T cells, B-cell-depleted T cells, or PBMCs.

V lost 0 bases, J lost 5 bases, and 4 bases stayed unmatched. This CDR3 region has 14 residues. Germline CDR1 and CDR2: SGHKS and YYEKEE (reference sequence). Original analysis: By means of reference gene primer amplification, nucleated cell counts were estimated. Here immunoSEQ multiplex PCR was the method, and the copy in TCRdb shows in-frame clones only, minus some. That table furnishes V, J and clone size, whereas the DNA furnished D and trimming. The table has about 160,000 clones, 85% to 95% seen once; the top ten hold approximately 4.6%. A single count supports this clone. This chain uses TRBV5-5 with TRBJ2-7; the match to TRBD1 covers 8 bases. The source of this sequence is a woman aged 50 to 60 with acute or convalescent COVID-19. Sequenced: peripheral blood. The CDR3 protein is CASSLVQGVNEQYF. For the CDR3, the DNA is TGTGCCAGCAGCTTGGTACAGGGGGTTAACGAGCAGTACTTC.